The rows below give T cell receptor beta chains drawn from one sample of a study of blood T cell repertoires in COVID-19. The method was immunoSEQ multiplex PCR; TCRdb's version includes in-frame clones alone and lacks a portion of them. The sample includes around 260,000 clones, just over 90% of them seen just once. The source material was peripheral blood. The receptors were sampled from a woman aged 25 to 39 with COVID-19, enrolled during active disease. The CDR3 runs from the conserved cysteine through the conserved F or W. The D gene is left open where the match is weak. Size values are once, few and many counts, or a class for expanded clones, and some rows have none.

v_call	j_call	clone_size	d_call	cdr3_aa	cdr3_nt
TRBV3-1/TRBV3-2	TRBJ2-7	.	.	CASSQGAQGRRGAYEQYF	TGTGCCAGCAGCCAAGGGGCTCAAGGGCGGCGGGGCGCTTACGAGCAGTACTTC
TRBV4-1	TRBJ2-1	once	.	CASSQVTPAGIHNEQFF	TGCGCCAGCAGCCAAGTCACCCCGGCAGGGATCCACAATGAGCAGTTCTTC
TRBV27	TRBJ2-3	.	.	CASLLGATQYF	TGTGCCAGCTTATTGGGAGCTACGCAGTATTTT
TRBV6-4	TRBJ1-2	.	.	CASSALVGGQSGYTF	TGTGCCAGCAGTGCCCTCGTCGGGGGGCAATCCGGCTACACCTTC
TRBV28	TRBJ1-3	.	.	CASSSLGVGNTIYF	TGTGCCAGCAGTTCTCTGGGAGTAGGAAACACCATATATTTT
TRBV7-6	TRBJ2-1	.	TRBD2	CASSPRGLAGGYNEQFF	TGTGCCAGCAGCCCGCGGGGACTAGCGGGAGGATACAATGAGCAGTTCTTC
TRBV10-1	TRBJ2-7	few	TRBD2	CASSPAGGPYEQYF	TGCGCCAGCAGCCCAGCGGGAGGGCCGTACGAGCAGTACTTC
TRBV6-5	TRBJ2-3	.	TRBD1	CASSSHLGQGTDTQYF	TGTGCCAGCAGTTCCCACCTCGGACAGGGAACAGATACGCAGTATTTT
TRBV28	TRBJ1-2	.	TRBD1	CASRNPGTERGYTF	TGTGCCAGCAGGAATCCCGGGACAGAGCGAGGCTACACCTTC
TRBV30	TRBJ1-1	.	TRBD1	CAWDRGREAFF	TGTGCCTGGGACAGGGGACGGGAAGCTTTCTTT
TRBV3-1/TRBV3-2	TRBJ2-2	.	.	CASSQAGTGELFF	TGTGCCAGCAGCCAAGCAGGGACCGGGGAGCTGTTTTTT
TRBV19	TRBJ2-7	.	.	CASNPGEVGSYEQYF	TGTGCCAGTAACCCCGGGGAGGTTGGCTCCTACGAGCAGTACTTC
TRBV6-5	TRBJ2-5	.	.	CASSSGPAETQYF	TGTGCCAGCAGTTCAGGTCCCGCCGAGACCCAGTACTTC
TRBV3-1/TRBV3-2	TRBJ1-2	.	.	CASSSGIRGGYTF	TGTGCCAGCAGCTCGGGCATACGGGGGGGCTACACCTTC
TRBV10-1	TRBJ1-1	.	.	CASSDQGRTEAFF	TGCGCCAGCAGTGACCAGGGGCGGACTGAAGCTTTCTTT
TRBV24-1	TRBJ1-5	.	.	CATSRGKSNQPQHF	TGTGCCACCTCCAGGGGAAAGAGCAATCAGCCCCAGCATTTT